Listed below are T cell receptor beta chains from one sample, sequenced in a study of cytomegalovirus exposure and HLA in healthy donors. Sequencing used immunoSEQ multiplex PCR; TCRdb keeps in-frame clones, though not all of them. This table has fewer than 150,000 clones, 88% appearing once. Sequencing used PBMCs. These receptor sequences come from a woman aged 18 to 35 in good health and CMV-seropositive. Both conserved end residues are part of each CDR3. A D gene is named only where the DNA matches it firmly. Some rows mark clone size as missing; the rest say once, few, many or name a class of expanded clone.

TRBJ2-5 NA 12 TRBV18 NA TGTGCCAGCTCAGCAGGGTTGGAGACCCAGTACTTC CASSAGLETQYF
TRBJ2-7 NA 15 TRBV4-1 NA TGCGCCAGCAGCCAAGTTGGCTCAGGGCGCTACGAGCAGTACTTC CASSQVGSGRYEQYF
TRBJ2-3 once 15 TRBV7-9 TRBD2 TGTGCCAGCAACCCACCCGGGGGGGGCACAGATACGCAGTATTTT CASNPPGGGTDTQYF
TRBJ1-2 NA 13 TRBV28 NA TGTGCCAGCAGTTTGGCCGGGGTTGGTGGCTACACCTTC CASSLAGVGGYTF
TRBJ2-5 NA 15 TRBV6-1 TRBD1 TGTGCCAGCAGCCGAAGGACAGGGGATCGGGAGACCCAGTACTTC CASSRRTGDRETQYF
TRBJ1-1 NA 15 TRBV4-2 NA TGTGCCAGCAGCCAAGCCCTCGGACTGAGCACTGAAGCTTTCTTT CASSQALGLSTEAFF
TRBJ1-1 NA 16 TRBV6-6 TRBD1 TGTGCCAGCAGGCAAGGTGGGGGACAGCCCCATGCTGAAGCTTTCTTT CASRQGGGQPHAEAFF
TRBJ2-5 NA 14 TRBV7-2 TRBD2 TGTGCCAGCAGTCAAGCGGGGGGGCCAGAGACCCAGTACTTC CASSQAGGPETQYF
TRBJ1-2 few 13 TRBV19 NA TGTGCCAGTAGCATAACTGCAGGGTATGGCTACACCTTC CASSITAGYGYTF
TRBJ1-5 NA 13 TRBV2 NA TGTGCCAGCAACAGGAGCCCCAATCAGCCCCAGCATTTT CASNRSPNQPQHF
TRBJ2-7 NA 15 TRBV5-4 NA TGTGCCAGCAGCCTATCCGCACAGGGAAGCTACGAGCAGTACTTC CASSLSAQGSYEQYF
TRBJ2-5 NA 11 TRBV20-1 NA TGCAGTGCTAGAGGTCGGGAGACCCAGTACTTC CSARGRETQYF
TRBJ1-1 NA 12 TRBV5-1 TRBD1 TGCGCCAGCAGCTCGGACAGGGAGGCAGCTTTCTTT CASSSDREAAFF
TRBJ1-2 once 14 TRBV7-9 TRBD1 TGTGCCAGCAGCTTAGTGGGACAGAACTATGGCTACACCTTC CASSLVGQNYGYTF
TRBJ2-3 NA 18 TRBV27 TRBD2 TGTGCCAGCAGTTTGTTTCTAGCGGGAGGGCCCAGCACAGATACGCAGTATTTT CASSLFLAGGPSTDTQYF
TRBJ1-4 NA 13 TRBV29-1 TRBD1 TGCAGCGTGCGGACAGGAGGTAATGAAAAACTGTTTTTT CSVRTGGNEKLFF
TRBJ2-1 few 14 TRBV7-3 TRBD2 TGTGCCAGCAGCCGGACTAGCGGAAACAATGAGCAGTTCTTC CASSRTSGNNEQFF
TRBJ2-7 NA 15 TRBV5-1 TRBD2 TGCGCCAGCAGCCTAGGTACTAGCGGGGGTCCCGAGCAGTACTTC CASSLGTSGGPEQYF
TRBJ1-5 NA 13 TRBV19 NA TGTGCCAGTAGTATTGAAAGGGGCCAGCCCCAGCATTTT CASSIERGQPQHF
TRBJ2-7 NA 13 TRBV28 NA TGTGCCAGCGAAGCGCGGCCCCCCTACGAGCAGTACTTC CASEARPPYEQYF
TRBJ2-1 NA 13 TRBV28 NA TGTGCCAGCAGTTTTGGGGCCTTAAATGAGCAGTTCTTC CASSFGALNEQFF
TRBJ2-5 once 15 TRBV5-1 NA TGCGCCAGCAGCCGAGCGGGTCATACCGGGGAGACCCAGTACTTC CASSRAGHTGETQYF
TRBJ1-1 NA 13 TRBV28 NA TGTGCCAGCAGTTTCTACGGCGAGGCCCAAGCTTTCTTT CASSFYGEAQAFF
TRBJ1-4 NA 12 TRBV30 NA TGTGCCTGGGGTCGCGGGAATGAAAAACTGTTTTTT CAWGRGNEKLFF
TRBJ1-2 few 12 TRBV2 NA TGTGCCAGCAGTGACACCTTCAGTGGCTACACCTTC CASSDTFSGYTF
TRBJ1-6 few 13 TRBV25-1 NA TGTGCCAGCAGTGAACAGGGGAATTCACCCCTCCACTTT CASSEQGNSPLHF
TRBJ2-1 NA 14 TRBV28 NA TGTGCCAGCGTGGCCCCGGGAATAAGAAATGAGCAGTTCTTC CASVAPGIRNEQFF
TRBJ1-6 NA 14 TRBV27 NA TGTGCCAGCAGTTTAATACAGGCGGATTCACCCCTCCACTTT CASSLIQADSPLHF
TRBJ1-1 NA 14 TRBV9 NA TGTGCCAGCAGCACCCAACAGGCGGATACTGAAGCTTTCTTT CASSTQQADTEAFF
TRBJ2-5 NA 14 TRBV9 NA TGTGCCAGCAGCGTAGGGGGGGACCAAGAGACCCAGTACTTC CASSVGGDQETQYF
TRBJ2-2 NA 15 TRBV2 NA TGTGCCAGCAGTGAAGAGGACTCGAACACCGGGGAGCTGTTTTTT CASSEEDSNTGELFF
TRBJ2-2 NA 14 TRBV9 NA TGTGCCAGCAGCCTACCATCGATCGGCGGGGAGCTGTTTTTT CASSLPSIGGELFF
TRBJ1-1 NA 14 TRBV6-1 NA TGTGCCAGCATCGAAGACATCGTGTTCACTGAAGCTTTCTTT CASIEDIVFTEAFF
TRBJ1-1 few 13 TRBV18 NA TGTGCCAGCTCAAGGGACACGAACACTGAAGCTTTCTTT CASSRDTNTEAFF
TRBJ1-5 NA 15 TRBV2 NA TGTGCCAGCAGTGAAAGGGAGTTGAGCAATCAGCCCCAGCATTTT CASSERELSNQPQHF
TRBJ2-3 NA 15 TRBV4-2 NA TGTGCCAGCAGCCCACGCAAAACTTTCACAGATACGCAGTATTTT CASSPRKTFTDTQYF
TRBJ1-2 once 13 TRBV27 NA TGTGCCAGCAGTCCCCATGGAGGGGATGGCTACACCTTC CASSPHGGDGYTF
TRBJ2-2 NA 18 TRBV28 TRBD2 TGTGCCAGCAGTTTATGGGCTAGCGGGAGTGGGCGGACCGGGGAGCTGTTTTTT CASSLWASGSGRTGELFF
TRBJ2-6 NA 18 TRBV15 NA TGTGCCACCAGCAGAGTAGCTTTTTTTTACTCTGGGGCCAACGTCCTGACTTTC CATSRVAFFYSGANVLTF
TRBJ2-4 NA 20 TRBV28 NA TGTGCCAGCAGTTTTTCCTATGGGGTTAGCGGCCTACTAGCCAAAAACATTCAGTACTTC CASSFSYGVSGLLAKNIQYF
TRBJ2-2 NA 16 TRBV9 NA TGTGCCAGCAGCGTAGTAGTAGGAGGGGCCGACGGGGAGCTGTTTTTT CASSVVVGGADGELFF
TRBJ1-2 NA 15 TRBV5-5 TRBD1 TGTGCCAGCAGCCATCGGACAGGGCATAACTATGGCTACACCTTC CASSHRTGHNYGYTF
TRBJ2-5 NA 15 TRBV6-5 TRBD1 TGTGCCAGCAGTTACGTGGGCAGGGGGCAGGGGACCCAGTACTTC CASSYVGRGQGTQYF
TRBJ1-2 few 16 TRBV6-5 TRBD1 TGTGCCAGCAGTTTCCACAGACAGGGGGAAAACTATGGCTACACCTTC CASSFHRQGENYGYTF
TRBJ1-2 NA 14 TRBV30 TRBD1 TGTGCCTGGGGGTCGACAGGGAGGCGGCTTGGCTACACCTTC CAWGSTGRRLGYTF
TRBJ2-3 NA 16 TRBV7-9 TRBD1 TGTGCCAGCAGCTTAGGGCCGGGACAGGGGACAGATACGCAGTATTTT CASSLGPGQGTDTQYF